These 25 T cell receptor beta chains came from one sample sequenced in a study of shared clonotypes between healthy human individuals. Sequencing used immunoSEQ multiplex PCR; TCRdb keeps in-frame clones, though not all of them. The data show 2 million to 2.5 million clones, roughly 95% seen once. Positive CCR7 selection of CD45RO-negative cells yielded the naive CD8 cells, and terminally differentiated effector memory CD45RA+ cells were excluded. The material sequenced was naive CD8+ T cells sorted from blood. Source of these receptors: a man between 18 and 29 years old in good health.

V and J are TRBV6-1 and TRBJ1-1; tentative D call: TRBD1 (5 bases). Germline loops: CDR1 MNHNS, CDR2 SASEGT. V was clipped by 2 bases and J by 5 bases, with 12 bases between them. The CDR3 has 14 residues. The CDR3 coding sequence is TGTGCCAGCAGTGAATACGGGACGGGGACTGAAGCTTTCTTT. Protein product: CASSEYGTGTEAFF.

Only a few counts were recorded for this clone. The same CDR3 can be traced to other DNA sequences in this sample. The chain carries TRBV4-1 and TRBJ2-3; D may be TRBD2 (5 bases). V lost 1 base and J 1 base, leaving 6 bases between the germline ends. The CDR3 loop spans 14 amino acids. Per the germline V gene, CDR1 is MGHRA and CDR2 is YSYEKL. CDR3 protein: CASSQVGGTDTQYF. The CDR3 DNA reads as TGCGCCAGCAGCCAAGTCGGGGGCACAGATACGCAGTATTTT.

The chain combines TRBV5-6 with TRBJ2-2; D remains unclear. Germline V gene sequence: CDR1 SGHDT, CDR2 YYEEEE. V was shortened by 0 bases and J by 0 bases, with 6 bases between the two germline ends. There are 15 residues in the CDR3. CDR3 nucleotide sequence: TGTGCCAGCAGCTTGGGGATAGCGAACACCGGGGAGCTGTTTTTT. Its protein is CASSLGIANTGELFF.

The V and J genes are TRBV29-1 and TRBJ2-3; D gene unclear. Germline V gives CDR1 SQVTM, CDR2 ANQGSEA. Trimming took 4 bases from V and 0 from J, leaving 14 bases between them. The CDR3 has 15 amino acids. The CDR3 DNA follows: TGCAGCGTTGTCTTCCCTCCTCCGAGCACAGATACGCAGTATTTT. Amino acid sequence: CSVVFPPPSTDTQYF.

This chain links TRBV5-4 with TRBJ1-1; tentative D call: TRBD1 (6 bases). V was pared by 0 bases and J by 4 bases, with 10 bases between. The CDR3 loop spans 14 amino acids. Germline CDR1 SGHNT, CDR2 YYREEE (reference sequence). The CDR3 reads CASSLGGAPTEAFF. Here the CDR3 DNA reads TGTGCCAGCAGCTTGGGGGGGGCGCCCACTGAAGCTTTCTTT.

Turning to this clone: This sample includes further DNA sequences coding for the same CDR3. The V and J genes are TRBV27 and TRBJ2-7, with D perhaps being TRBD1 or TRBD2 (5 bases each). V lost 2 bases, J lost 1 base, and 9 bases lay in between. The CDR3 loop spans 14 amino acids. Germline CDR1 is MNHEY and CDR2 is SMNVEV (reference sequence). Here the CDR3 reads CASSLGGRSYEQYF. CDR3 coding DNA: TGTGCCAGCAGTTTAGGGGGAAGGTCCTACGAGCAGTACTTC.

The rearrangement uses TRBV28 and TRBJ2-1; no definite D call. CDR3 size: 12 residues. V shed 3 bases and J shed 7 bases, with 7 bases lying between them. Germline lookup yields CDR1 MDHEN and CDR2 SYDVKM. This CDR3 reads CASSFLGNEQFF. CDR3 in DNA: TGTGCCAGCAGTTTCTTAGGGAATGAGCAGTTCTTC.

This clone was found once. J is TRBJ1-1 and V is TRBV5-1; 10 nucleotides match TRBD1. The germline V gene encodes CDR1 SGHRS and CDR2 YFSETQ. The length of the CDR3 is 15 residues. V lost 5 bases and J lost 4; bases outside the gene matches: 8. The CDR3: CASRDRTGGGTEAFF. DNA for the CDR3: TGCGCCAGCAGGGATCGGACAGGGGGTGGCACTGAAGCTTTCTTT.

The chain couples TRBV4-1 to TRBJ2-5; 8 positions match TRBD1. The CDR3 sequence is 15 residues long. Germline V CDR1 and CDR2: MGHRA, YSYEKL. The ends lost 1 base at V and 5 bases at J; junction bases unmatched: 6. This CDR3 reads CASSQGTGIGETQYF. In DNA form, the CDR3 reads TGCGCCAGCAGCCAAGGGACAGGGATCGGGGAGACCCAGTACTTC.

The chain combines TRBV2 with TRBJ1-1; D is undetermined. With 6 bases removed from V and 0 bases from J, the gap between germline ends came to 8 bases. Germline V gives CDR1 SNHLY, CDR2 FYNNEI. This CDR3 region has 13 residues. CDR3 residues: CASRGSMNTEAFF. Written as DNA, the CDR3 is TGTGCCAGCAGGGGATCAATGAACACTGAAGCTTTCTTT.

The chain is built from TRBV27 and TRBJ2-7, with 10 bases matching TRBD2. J gave up 4 bases and V 5 bases, and 11 bases lay outside the gene matches. CDR1 and CDR2 (germline): MNHEY, SMNVEV (reference sequence). This CDR3 region has 16 residues. DNA of the CDR3: TGTGCCAGCAGTCCCCGATTAGCGGGAGGTATTTACGAGCAGTACTTC. Protein sequence: CASSPRLAGGIYEQYF.

The CDR3 region has the DNA TGTGCCAGCAGCGACGAATGGGGAAGCCCTAGCACAGATACGCAGTATTTT. This encodes CASSDEWGSPSTDTQYF. This rearrangement joins TRBV5-6 to TRBJ2-3; D remains ambiguous. Germline CDR1 reads SGHDT; CDR2 reads YYEEEE. V lost 4 bases to trimming and J lost 0 bases, with 18 bases between them. CDR3 length: 17 residues. The whole variable domain, filled in from reference TRBV5-6 and TRBJ2-3, reads DAGVTQSPTHLIKTRGQQVTLRCSPKSGHDTVSWYQQALGQGPQFIFQYYEEEERQRGNFPDRFSGHQFPNYSSELNVNALLLGDSALYLCASSDEWGSPSTDTQYFGPGTRLTVL.

The genes are TRBV5-5 and TRBJ2-7; D gene ambiguous. Per germline, CDR1 SGHKS and CDR2 YYEKEE (reference sequence). Trimming took 0 bases from V and 7 from J, leaving 11 bases between them. The CDR3 has 13 amino acids. The CDR3 DNA is TGTGCCAGCAGCTTGGGGTCAGCGCGGGAGCAGTACTTC. It is translated as CASSLGSAREQYF.

The gene calls are TRBV2 and TRBJ1-3, with 10 bases identical to TRBD1. The CDR3 is 19 amino acids. From germline, CDR1 is SNHLY and CDR2 FYNNEI. V trimming: 5 bases; J trimming: 1 base; junction bases outside the gene matches: 14. The CDR3 DNA is TGTGCCAGCAGTTATTACCTGACAGGGGGCGGACTTTCTGGAAACACCATATATTTT. Its translation: CASSYYLTGGGLSGNTIYF.

The chain employs TRBV28 and TRBJ2-3; 10 positions match TRBD2. Germline V gene data show CDR1 as MDHEN and CDR2 as SYDVKM. The CDR3 has 14 amino acids. V trimming: 2 bases; J trimming: 5 bases; junction bases outside the gene matches: 1. CDR3 region: CASSLERGGDTQYF. CDR3 bases: TGTGCCAGCAGTTTAGAGCGGGGGGGAGATACGCAGTATTTT.

As concerns this clone: Different DNA sequences within this sample yield the same CDR3. The chain couples TRBV30 to TRBJ2-2; D unresolved. Germline CDR1 and CDR2: GTSNPN and SVGIG (reference sequence). This CDR3 is 13 amino acids long. With 3 bases removed from V and 0 bases from J, the gap between germline ends came to 5 bases. The CDR3, as DNA: TGTGCCTGGAGCCCCACGAACACCGGGGAGCTGTTTTTT. Translation: CAWSPTNTGELFF.

The CDR3 DNA follows: TGCGGCGGCAGCTCCGACACCGGGGAGCTGTTTTTT. It is translated as CGGSSDTGELFF. This chain joins TRBV10-2 and TRBJ2-2; the D is unclear. The CDR3 contains 12 residues. Germline V gene lookup returns CDR1 WSHSY and CDR2 SAAADI.

V gene TRBV27 combines with J gene TRBJ1-5; 10 bases align to TRBD1. The germline CDR1 and CDR2 sequences are MNHEY and SMNVEV (reference sequence). This CDR3 spans 17 amino acids. Trimming removed 8 bases from V and 0 bases from J; junction bases left unmatched: 10. The CDR3, as DNA: TGTGCCAGCCGAACCGGGACAGGGGCATATAGCAATCAGCCCCAGCATTTT. It codes for CASRTGTGAYSNQPQHF.

The chain links TRBV7-8 to TRBJ2-3; D is undetermined. Looked up from germline, CDR1 is SGHVS and CDR2 is FQNEAQ. The CDR3 runs to 14 residues. Trimming stripped 3 bases from V and 6 bases from J, with 13 bases between. The CDR3 region has the DNA TGTGCCAGCAGCTTGTCCGGGCCGGTGGATACGCAGTATTTT. It translates to CASSLSGPVDTQYF. Combining the CDR3 with reference TRBV7-8 and TRBJ2-3 gives the whole variable domain GAGVSQSPRYKVAKRGQDVALRCDPISGHVSLFWYQQALGQGPEFLTYFQNEAQLDKSGLPSDRFFAERPEGSVSTLKIQRTQQEDSAVYLCASSLSGPVDTQYFGPGTRLTVL.

Concerning this clone itself: One end of the junction varies from germline; a read error may be responsible. The chain couples TRBV27 to TRBJ1-4; D may be TRBD1 (5 bases). The CDR3 runs 12 residues. Germline CDR1 reads MNHEY; CDR2 reads SMNVEV (reference sequence). Here the CDR3 DNA reads TGTGCCAGCAGTTCACGGGGGGGAGGGAGCGTGTTT. This gives the protein CASSSRGGGSVF. The complete variable domain, with remaining parts taken from reference TRBV27 and TRBJ1-4, reads EAQVTQNPRYLITVTGKKLTVTCSQNMNHEYMSWYRQDPGLGLRQIYYSMNVEVTDKGDVPEGYKVSRKEKRNFPLILESPSPNQTSLYFCASSSRGGGSVFGSGTQLSVL.

There are many counts of this clone. The same CDR3 is also encoded by other DNA sequences in this sample. V usage is TRBV30 and J usage is TRBJ2-2; maybe TRBD2 (5 bases). This CDR3 comprises 12 residues. V lost 4 bases, J lost 8 bases, and 11 bases lay in between. CDR1 and CDR2 (germline): GTSNPN, SVGIG (reference sequence). CDR3 coding DNA: TGTGCCTGGAAGAGGGATTCTGGGGAGCTGTTTTTT. Its protein product is CAWKRDSGELFF. Complete variable domain (other parts from reference TRBV30 and TRBJ2-2): SQTIHQWPATLVQPVGSPLSLECTVEGTSNPNLYWYRQAAGRGLQLLFYSVGIGQISSEVPQNLSASRPQDRQFILSSKKLLLSDSGFYLCAWKRDSGELFFGEGSRLTVL.

This chain uses TRBV28 with TRBJ1-1, with D tentatively TRBD1 (5 bases). V was shortened by 3 bases and J by 3 bases, with 11 bases between the two germline ends. CDR1 MDHEN and CDR2 SYDVKM come from the germline V gene. The length of the CDR3 is 14 residues. The CDR3 DNA follows: TGTGCCAGCAGTTTCCGGGGGGGAGACACTGAAGCTTTCTTT. Protein: CASSFRGGDTEAFF.

The chain couples TRBV28 to TRBJ1-5, with 8 nucleotides matching TRBD1. Germline CDR1 is MDHEN and CDR2 is SYDVKM. The J segment lost 0 bases and the V segment lost 4 bases, leaving 11 bases of the junction unmatched. The CDR3 has 18 residues. The CDR3 DNA follows: TGTGCCAGCAGTTCGACAGGGGCCGTAGAATATAGCAATCAGCCCCAGCATTTT. This sequence encodes CASSSTGAVEYSNQPQHF.

As to this clone: This CDR3 is also generated by other DNA sequences in the sample. CDR3 DNA: TGTGCCAGCAGCTTTTTAGCGGGGGGATCCTACGAGCAGTACTTC. Its translation: CASSFLAGGSYEQYF. This chain uses TRBV7-9 with TRBJ2-7; 10 nucleotides match TRBD2. Germline assignment: CDR1 SEHNR and CDR2 FQNEAQ (reference sequence). The J segment lost 1 base and the V segment lost 3 bases, leaving 3 bases of the junction unmatched. This CDR3 is 15 amino acids long.

In regard to this clone: Different DNA sequences within this sample yield the same CDR3. This chain uses TRBV6-5 with TRBJ1-2; D ambiguous. The V end was cut by 0 bases, the J end by 3 bases, with 2 bases between. The CDR3 is 12 amino acids. The germline gives CDR1 MNHEY, CDR2 SVGAGI. The CDR3 DNA reads as TGTGCCAGCAGTTACTCAGACTATGGCTACACCTTC. Its translation is CASSYSDYGYTF.